This T cell receptor (beta chain) originates from a study of shared clonotypes between healthy human individuals. V lost 3 bases and J lost 2, with 17 bases in between. Per germline, CDR1 SGHAT and CDR2 FQNNGV. The CDR3 contains 16 residues. CD8 cells classed as naive were CD45RO-negative and positively selected for CCR7, excluding terminally differentiated effector memory CD45RA+ cells. The table came from immunoSEQ multiplex PCR; TCRdb's copy has only in-frame clones and leaves some out. The data contain about 680,000 clones, around 90% of them singletons. The origin of this receptor is a man aged 30 to 45 in good health. This chain connects TRBV11-2 to TRBJ2-7; D may be TRBD2 (6 bases). Sequencing was performed on naive CD8+ T cells sorted from blood. DNA of the CDR3: TGTGCCAGCAGCTTGGGGGACTGGGATGGGACCTACGAGCAGTACTTC. It yields the protein CASSLGDWDGTYEQYF.